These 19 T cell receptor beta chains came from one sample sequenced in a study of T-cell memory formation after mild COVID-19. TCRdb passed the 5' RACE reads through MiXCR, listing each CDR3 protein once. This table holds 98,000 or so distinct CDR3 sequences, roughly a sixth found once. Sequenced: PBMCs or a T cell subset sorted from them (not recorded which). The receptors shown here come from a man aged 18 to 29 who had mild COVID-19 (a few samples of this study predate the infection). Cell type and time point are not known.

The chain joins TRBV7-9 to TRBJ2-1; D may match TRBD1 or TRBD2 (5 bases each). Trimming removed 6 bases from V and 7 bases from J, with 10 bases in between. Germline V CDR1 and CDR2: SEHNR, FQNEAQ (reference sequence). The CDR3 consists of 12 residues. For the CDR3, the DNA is TGTGCCAGCAGAAGGGACGGGAATGAGCAGTTCTTC. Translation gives CASRRDGNEQFF.

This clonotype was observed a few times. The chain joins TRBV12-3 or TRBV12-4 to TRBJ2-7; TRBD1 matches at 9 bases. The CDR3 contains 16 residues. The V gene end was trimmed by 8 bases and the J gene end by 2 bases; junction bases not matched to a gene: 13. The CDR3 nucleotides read TGTGCCAGCTCATCGTTTACGGGACAGGGCCCCTACGAGCAGTACTTC. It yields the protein CASSSFTGQGPYEQYF.

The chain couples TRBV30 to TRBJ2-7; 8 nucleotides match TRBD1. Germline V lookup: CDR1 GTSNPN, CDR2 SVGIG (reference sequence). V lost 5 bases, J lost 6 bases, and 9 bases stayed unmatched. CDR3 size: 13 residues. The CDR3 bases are TGTGCCTGGCAGAAGCAGGGGGCCTCCGAGCAGTACTTC. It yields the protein CAWQKQGASEQYF.

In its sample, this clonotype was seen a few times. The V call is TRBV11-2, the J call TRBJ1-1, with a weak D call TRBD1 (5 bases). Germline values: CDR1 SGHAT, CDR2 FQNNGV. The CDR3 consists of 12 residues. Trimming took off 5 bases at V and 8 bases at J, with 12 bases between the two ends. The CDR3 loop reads CASSRDSPEAFF. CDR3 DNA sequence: TGTGCCAGCAGCCGGGACTCCCCCGAAGCTTTCTTT.

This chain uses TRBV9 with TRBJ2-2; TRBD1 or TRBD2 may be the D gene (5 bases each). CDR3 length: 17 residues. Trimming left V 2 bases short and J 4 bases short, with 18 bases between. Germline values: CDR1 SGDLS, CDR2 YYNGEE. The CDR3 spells CASSVLGTPLGTGELFF. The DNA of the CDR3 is TGTGCCAGCAGCGTTCTTGGGACGCCTTTAGGCACCGGGGAGCTGTTTTTT.

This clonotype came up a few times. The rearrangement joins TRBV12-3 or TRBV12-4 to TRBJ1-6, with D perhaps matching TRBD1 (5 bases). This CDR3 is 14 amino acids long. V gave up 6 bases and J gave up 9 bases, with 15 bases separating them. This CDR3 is CASSPGLAASPLHF. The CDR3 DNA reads TGTGCCAGCAGCCCAGGGTTAGCAGCTTCACCCCTCCACTTT.

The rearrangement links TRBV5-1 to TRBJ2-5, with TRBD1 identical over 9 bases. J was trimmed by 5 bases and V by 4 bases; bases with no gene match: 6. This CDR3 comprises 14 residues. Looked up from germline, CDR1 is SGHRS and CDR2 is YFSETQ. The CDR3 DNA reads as TGCGCCAGCAGCGGGGGACAGGGTGCGGAGACCCAGTACTTC. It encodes CASSGGQGAETQYF. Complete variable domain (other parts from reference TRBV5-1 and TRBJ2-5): KAGVTQTPRYLIKTRGQQVTLSCSPISGHRSVSWYQQTPGQGLQFLFEYFSETQRNKGNFPGRFSGRQFSNSRSEMNVSTLELGDSALYLCASSGGQGAETQYFGPGTRLLVL.

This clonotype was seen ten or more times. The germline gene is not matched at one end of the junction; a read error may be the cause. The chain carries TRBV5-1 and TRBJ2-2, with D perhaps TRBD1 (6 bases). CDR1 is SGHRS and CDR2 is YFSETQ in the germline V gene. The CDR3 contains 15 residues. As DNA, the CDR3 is TGTGCCAGCAGTTTACAGGGTACGAACACCGGGGAGCTGTTTTTT. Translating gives CASSLQGTNTGELFF.

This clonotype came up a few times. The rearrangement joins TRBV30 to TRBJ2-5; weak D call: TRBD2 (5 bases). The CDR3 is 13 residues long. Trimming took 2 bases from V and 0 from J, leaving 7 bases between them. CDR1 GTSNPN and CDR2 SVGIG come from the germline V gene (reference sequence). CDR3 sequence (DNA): TGTGCCTGGAGTCGAGGGAACCAAGAGACCCAGTACTTC. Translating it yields CAWSRGNQETQYF.

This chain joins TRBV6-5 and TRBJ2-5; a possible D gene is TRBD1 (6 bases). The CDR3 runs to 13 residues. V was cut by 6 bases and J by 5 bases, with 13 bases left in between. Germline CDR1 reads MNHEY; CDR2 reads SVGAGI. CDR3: CASSRQAQETQYF. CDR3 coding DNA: TGTGCCAGCAGCCGACAGGCCCAGGAGACCCAGTACTTC.

CDR3 in amino acids: CASSLGTGSADTQYF. DNA for the CDR3: TGTGCCAGCAGCTTGGGGACAGGGTCCGCAGATACGCAGTATTTT. This chain uses TRBV7-2 with TRBJ2-3; 9 nucleotides align to TRBD1. Germline V gives CDR1 SGHTA, CDR2 FQGNSA. The V and J ends lost 3 bases and 4 bases, in that order; junction bases with no gene match: 5. This CDR3 is built from 15 residues.

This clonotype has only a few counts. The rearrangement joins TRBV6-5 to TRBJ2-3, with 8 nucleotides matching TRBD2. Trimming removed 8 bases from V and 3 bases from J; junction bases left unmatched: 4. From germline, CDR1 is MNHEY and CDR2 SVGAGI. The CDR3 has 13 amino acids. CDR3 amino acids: CASRGGPTDTQYF. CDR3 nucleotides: TGTGCCAGCCGGGGGGGGCCTACAGATACGCAGTATTTT.

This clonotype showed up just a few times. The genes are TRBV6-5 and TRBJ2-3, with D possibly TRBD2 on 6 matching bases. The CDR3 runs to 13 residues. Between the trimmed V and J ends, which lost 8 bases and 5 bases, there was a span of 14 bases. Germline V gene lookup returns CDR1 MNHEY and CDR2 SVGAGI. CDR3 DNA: TGTGCCAGCCGGGGGTCCGGTAAAGATACGCAGTATTTT. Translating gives CASRGSGKDTQYF.

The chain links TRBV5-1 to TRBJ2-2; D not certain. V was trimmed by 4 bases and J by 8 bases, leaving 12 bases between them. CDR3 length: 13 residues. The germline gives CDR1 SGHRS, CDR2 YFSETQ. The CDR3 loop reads CASSPPWEGELFF. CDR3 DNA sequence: TGCGCCAGCAGCCCCCCGTGGGAAGGGGAGCTGTTTTTT.

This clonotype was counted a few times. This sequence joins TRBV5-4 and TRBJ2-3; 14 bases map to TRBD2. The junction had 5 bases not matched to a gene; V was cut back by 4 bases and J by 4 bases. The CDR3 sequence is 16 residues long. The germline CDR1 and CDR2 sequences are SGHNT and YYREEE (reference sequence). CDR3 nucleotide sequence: TGTGCCAGCAGCAAGCAGACTAGCGGGGGGGCAGATACGCAGTATTTT. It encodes CASSKQTSGGADTQYF. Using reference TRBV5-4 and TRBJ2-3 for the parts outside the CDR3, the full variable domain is ETGVTQSPTHLIKTRGQQVTLRCSSQSGHNTVSWYQQALGQGPQFIFQYYREEENGRGNFPPRFSGLQFPNYSSELNVNALELDDSALYLCASSKQTSGGADTQYFGPGTRLTVL.

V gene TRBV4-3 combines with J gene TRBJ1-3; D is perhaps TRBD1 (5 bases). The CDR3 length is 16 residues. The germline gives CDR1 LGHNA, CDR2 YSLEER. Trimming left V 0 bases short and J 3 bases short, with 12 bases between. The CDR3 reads CASSQEVRVLGNTIYF. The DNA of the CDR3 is TGCGCCAGCAGCCAAGAGGTCAGGGTCCTTGGAAACACCATATATTTT.

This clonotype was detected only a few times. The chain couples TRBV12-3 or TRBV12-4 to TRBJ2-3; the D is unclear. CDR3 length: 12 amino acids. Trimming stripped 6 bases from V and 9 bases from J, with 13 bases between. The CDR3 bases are TGTGCCAGCAGCCAAGAACAAAGCACGCAGTATTTT. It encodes CASSQEQSTQYF.

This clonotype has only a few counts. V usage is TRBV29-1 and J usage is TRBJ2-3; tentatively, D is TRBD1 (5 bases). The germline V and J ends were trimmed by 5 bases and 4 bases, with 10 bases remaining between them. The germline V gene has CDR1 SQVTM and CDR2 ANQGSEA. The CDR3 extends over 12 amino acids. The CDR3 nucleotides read TGCAGCGTTTGGGGCCCGCCAGATACGCAGTATTTT. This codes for CSVWGPPDTQYF.

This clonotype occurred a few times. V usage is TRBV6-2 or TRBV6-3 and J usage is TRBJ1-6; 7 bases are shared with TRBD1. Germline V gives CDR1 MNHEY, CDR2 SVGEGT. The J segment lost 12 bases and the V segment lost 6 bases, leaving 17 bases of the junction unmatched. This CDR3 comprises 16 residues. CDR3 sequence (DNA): TGTGCCAGCAGCCACATTACAGGGGACGCGCGGATACCCCTCCACTTT. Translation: CASSHITGDARIPLHF.